This section outlines one TCR beta chain sequence together with its context. Antigen: not known. The sample comes from a study of cytomegalovirus exposure and HLA in healthy donors. Study-level points and caveats: A later analysis found first-cohort TCR clusters tended to co-occur in the 130 or so validation repertoires. Associated with cytomegalovirus, according to the listing, were 150 to 200 TCR beta chains.

This CDR3 comprises 15 residues. The germline CDR1 and CDR2 sequences are LNHNV and YYDKDF (reference sequence). The J segment lost 0 bases and the V segment lost 2 bases, leaving 2 bases of the junction unmatched. This table comes from immunoSEQ multiplex PCR, and its TCRdb copy is limited to in-frame clones, with some not included. This table holds fewer than 400,000 clones, 88% found once. The source is a man aged 25 to 40 in good health and CMV-seronegative. V gene TRBV15 combines with J gene TRBJ2-7; the match to TRBD2 covers 9 bases. Sequencing used PBMCs. The CDR3 DNA reads as TGTGCCACCAGCAGATCTAGCGGGGTCTCCTACGAGCAGTACTTC. Translated, it gives CATSRSSGVSYEQYF.